This T cell receptor beta chain was obtained from a study of blood T cell repertoires in COVID-19. Categorization into cohorts depended on clinical history that participants reported. CDR3 length equals 16 residues. The V gene's germline CDR1 is LGHNA and CDR2 YSLEER. V was clipped by 0 bases and J by 0 bases, with 8 bases between them. The assay was immunoSEQ multiplex PCR, and TCRdb's table has in-frame clones only and misses some. The data hold approximately 230,000 clones, with about nine tenths observed a single time. The V and J genes are TRBV4-3 and TRBJ2-2; a weak D match, TRBD1 (5 bases). The source material was PBMCs or T cells enriched from blood (not recorded which). This TCR derives from a man aged 35-49 years who had recovered from COVID-19. The CDR3 DNA reads TGCGCCAGCAGCCAAGACAGGGCCTCGAACACCGGGGAGCTGTTTTTT. This codes for CASSQDRASNTGELFF.